This record looks at one TCR beta chain sequence and its context. The antigen is unknown. The sample comes from a study of cytomegalovirus exposure and HLA in healthy donors. Study overall: There were approximately 400 genotyped donors. Of these, roughly 80% fell in the genetic ancestry cluster associated with self-reported Caucasian donors.

The study's findings and limits: Data from an earlier analysis indicated that most TCR beta V segments were productive either about 87% or about 30% of the time. Later analysis suggested links between common viral pathogens and several top significant clusters.

V dropped 4 bases and J dropped 5; count of bases not matched to a gene: 9. The length of the CDR3 is 15 residues. The germline CDR1 and CDR2 sequences are SGHDN and FVKESK. 13 Jbeta primers and 60 Vbeta primers were used for the PCR. Sequencing was performed with immunoSEQ multiplex PCR; in TCRdb, only in-frame clones are kept and a portion is missing. The sample shows 140,000 or so clones, approximately 72% of them seen only once. The material sequenced was PBMCs. This clonotype was obtained from a woman aged 60-75 years in good health and CMV-seronegative. V and J are TRBV14 and TRBJ1-1, with 8 nucleotides matching TRBD1. The CDR3 is CASSLLTGGRTEAFF. CDR3 nucleotides: TGTGCCAGCAGCCTCCTTACAGGGGGTCGAACTGAAGCTTTCTTT.